Sequencing of this T cell receptor (beta chain) was carried out in a study of T cell responses to AZD1222 COVID-19 vaccine. TCRdb keeps only in-frame clones here, not all; method: immunoSEQ multiplex PCR. The table records more than 110,000 clones, 80% to 90% of them present only once. A word on this clone: Its target is unknown.

The study's findings and limits: No repertoire was sampled before or during the peak T cell response, only after it.

The receptor was derived from an adult in good health. Sequences were derived from peripheral blood, sampled on day 0 of AZD1222 vaccination.

The CDR3 DNA follows: TGTGCCAGCAGCCCAGGCCTAGGCGGGGACTTCAATGAGCAGTTCTTC. It specifies CASSPGLGGDFNEQFF. This chain uses TRBV9 with TRBJ2-1; TRBD2 might be the D (6 bases). From germline, CDR1 is SGDLS and CDR2 YYNGEE. The CDR3 runs to 16 residues. The V and J ends lost 4 bases and 6 bases respectively, with 20 bases between them.